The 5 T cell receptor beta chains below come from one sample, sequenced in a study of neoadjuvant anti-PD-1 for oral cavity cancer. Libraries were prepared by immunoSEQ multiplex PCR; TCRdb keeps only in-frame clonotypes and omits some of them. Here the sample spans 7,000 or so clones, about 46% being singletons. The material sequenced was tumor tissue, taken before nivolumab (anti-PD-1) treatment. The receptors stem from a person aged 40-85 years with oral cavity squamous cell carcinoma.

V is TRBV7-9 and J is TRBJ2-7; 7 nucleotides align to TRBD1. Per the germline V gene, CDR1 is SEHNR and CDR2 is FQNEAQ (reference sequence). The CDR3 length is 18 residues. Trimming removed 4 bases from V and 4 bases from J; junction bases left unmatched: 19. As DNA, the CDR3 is TGTGCCAGCAGCTCCGAGATTCCTATTGGGGACAGCGAATACGAGCAGTACTTC. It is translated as CASSSEIPIGDSEYEQYF.

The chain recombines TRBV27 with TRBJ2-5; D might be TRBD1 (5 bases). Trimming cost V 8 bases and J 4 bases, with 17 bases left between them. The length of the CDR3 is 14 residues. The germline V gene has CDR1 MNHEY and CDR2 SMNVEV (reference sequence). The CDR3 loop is CASGYSSQGETQYF. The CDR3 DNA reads TGTGCCAGCGGTTACAGTTCCCAGGGAGAGACCCAGTACTTC.

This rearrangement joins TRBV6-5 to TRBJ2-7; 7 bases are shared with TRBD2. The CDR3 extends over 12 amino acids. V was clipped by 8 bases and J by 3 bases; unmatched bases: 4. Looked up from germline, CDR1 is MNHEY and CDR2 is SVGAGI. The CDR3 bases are TGTGCCAGCGGGCGGGACTACTACGAGCAGTACTTC. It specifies CASGRDYYEQYF.

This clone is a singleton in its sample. The DNA of the CDR3 is TGCGCCAGCAGCTTGGCCCCGGGGGTACTGTTGACTGGGGCCAACGTCCTGACTTTC. Its protein is CASSLAPGVLLTGANVLTF. The rearrangement joins TRBV5-1 to TRBJ2-6, with D possibly TRBD2 on 6 matching bases. Germline V lookup: CDR1 SGHRS, CDR2 YFSETQ. Trimming took 0 bases from V and 2 from J, leaving 18 bases between them. This CDR3 spans 19 amino acids.

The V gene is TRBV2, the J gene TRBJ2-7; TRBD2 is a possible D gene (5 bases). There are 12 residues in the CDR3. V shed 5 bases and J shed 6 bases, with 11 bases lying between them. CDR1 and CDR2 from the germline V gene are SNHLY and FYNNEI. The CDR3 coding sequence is TGTGCCAGCAGTATACTAGACCTCGAGCAGTACTTC. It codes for CASSILDLEQYF.